This TCR beta chain derives from a study of blood T cell repertoires in COVID-19. Turning to the study itself: Some COVID-19 samples were acute and others convalescent; all came from the United States, Italy and Spain. In each case, the material was cDNA or gDNA derived from T cells, B-cell-depleted T cells, or PBMCs.

The CDR3 sequence is 14 residues long. Germline CDR1 reads KGHSH; CDR2 reads LQKENI. The junction had 5 bases not matched to a gene; V was cut back by 6 bases and J by 6 bases. Per the authors' pipeline: The assay estimated nucleated cells by amplifying reference gene primers. Profiled with immunoSEQ multiplex PCR; TCRdb holds only in-frame clones, not every one. For V, J and clone size, that table is used; D and trimming come from the DNA. The sample includes some 150,000 clones, about 85% of them seen just once. Material for sequencing was peripheral blood. The chain couples TRBV18 to TRBJ2-1, with TRBD1 matching over 10 bases. This clonotype originated in a man between 60 and 70 years old who had recovered from COVID-19. The DNA of the CDR3 is TGTGCCAGCTCCCAACGGACAGGGGGCAATGAGCAGTTCTTC. Translating it yields CASSQRTGGNEQFF.